The 24 T cell receptor beta chains below were found in one sample sequenced in a study of blood T cell repertoires in COVID-19. TCRdb keeps only in-frame clones here, not all; method: immunoSEQ multiplex PCR. The data contain 350,000 to 550,000 clones, nearly 90% of them singletons. The sequenced sample consisted of PBMCs or T cells enriched from blood (not recorded which). The receptors come from a woman younger than 30 with acute COVID-19.

The CDR3 coding sequence is TGTGCCAGTAGTCACGGGACAGGGATTGAAAAACTGTTTTTT. This codes for CASSHGTGIEKLFF. This chain links TRBV19 with TRBJ1-4; 9 bases are shared with TRBD1. V was pared by 5 bases and J by 7 bases, with 5 bases of the junction left unmatched. Germline CDR1 LNHDA, CDR2 SQIVND (reference sequence). The CDR3 spans 14 residues.

This clone was counted once. The rearrangement uses TRBV28 and TRBJ1-1; TRBD1 is a possible D gene (5 bases). The CDR3 contains 13 residues. CDR1 and CDR2 from the germline V gene are MDHEN and SYDVKM. The V end was cut by 5 bases, the J end by 3 bases, with 10 bases between. The CDR3 sequence is CASSGGADTEAFF. The CDR3 bases are TGTGCCAGCAGTGGAGGGGCGGACACTGAAGCTTTCTTT.

The chain employs TRBV5-1 and TRBJ2-1; TRBD1 might be the D (6 bases). Germline V CDR1 and CDR2: SGHRS, YFSETQ. The CDR3 has 13 residues. V lost 1 base to trimming and J lost 12 bases, with 14 bases between them. In DNA form, the CDR3 reads TGCGCCAGCAGCTTGCTTTCGTTACAGGGGCAGTTCTTC. Translation gives CASSLLSLQGQFF.

V gene TRBV5-1 combines with J gene TRBJ1-1; TRBD1 matches 8 bases. The CDR3 contains 14 residues. Germline values: CDR1 SGHRS, CDR2 YFSETQ. The junction had 7 bases not matched to a gene; V was cut back by 4 bases and J by 5 bases. The CDR3 nucleotides are TGCGCCAGCAGCGCTGGACAGGGAGGGACTGAAGCTTTCTTT. It specifies CASSAGQGGTEAFF.

The genes are TRBV6-4 and TRBJ2-7; TRBD2 matches at 9 bases. With 10 bases clipped from V and 7 bases from J, the junction kept 5 bases outside the gene matches. In germline, CDR1 is MRHNA, CDR2 SNTAGT. The CDR3 extends over 11 amino acids. Here the CDR3 DNA reads TGTGCCATTAGCGGGGGAGGGGAGCAGTACTTC. It codes for CAISGGGEQYF.

The V call is TRBV9, the J call TRBJ2-3; tentatively, D is TRBD2 (6 bases). This CDR3 spans 16 amino acids. V lost 5 bases and J 6 bases, leaving 22 bases between the germline ends. Germline V lookup: CDR1 SGDLS, CDR2 YYNGEE. The CDR3 nucleotides are TGTGCCAGCAGGACCTCTGAAGGGGCGGGGTCGGATACGCAGTATTTT. Its translation: CASRTSEGAGSDTQYF.

V and J are TRBV5-1 and TRBJ1-5; D is perhaps TRBD1 (6 bases). V lost 0 bases and J 4 bases, leaving 11 bases between the germline ends. The CDR3 runs 15 residues. Germline V gene sequence: CDR1 SGHRS, CDR2 YFSETQ. Written as DNA, the CDR3 is TGCGCCAGCAGCTTGGCAGGGGCGCTGAATCAGCCCCAGCATTTT. This translates into CASSLAGALNQPQHF.

The V call is TRBV5-8, the J call TRBJ1-2; D gene unclear. The ends were cut back, 0 bases at V and 0 bases at J, with 3 bases in the middle. This CDR3 spans 13 amino acids. Germline CDR1 and CDR2: SGHTS and YDEGEE. Written as DNA, the CDR3 is TGTGCCAGCAGCTTGGACACTAACTATGGCTACACCTTC. Translating it yields CASSLDTNYGYTF.

The rearrangement links TRBV6-4 to TRBJ1-2; 9 nucleotides line up with TRBD1. This CDR3 contains 17 residues. With V trimmed by 0 bases and J by 7 bases, 12 bases remained unmatched. CDR1 is MRHNA and CDR2 is SNTAGT in the germline V gene. The CDR3 region has the DNA TGTGCCAGCAGTGACTCGACAGGGGGTTTGTTTGAATCTGGCTACACCTTC. Its protein is CASSDSTGGLFESGYTF.

The rearrangement uses TRBV6-5 and TRBJ1-2, with D possibly matching TRBD1 (5 bases). Trimming pared 4 bases from V and 4 bases from J, leaving 13 bases between. The CDR3 runs to 14 residues. Germline CDR1 and CDR2: MNHEY and SVGAGI. The CDR3 loop is CASSLGGGSYGYTF. The CDR3 DNA is TGTGCCAGCAGTTTAGGTGGGGGGTCCTATGGCTACACCTTC.

V and J are TRBV2 and TRBJ2-1; D unresolved. V gave up 5 bases and J gave up 12 bases, with 14 bases separating them. This CDR3 is built from 12 residues. The germline gives CDR1 SNHLY, CDR2 FYNNEI. The CDR3 loop reads CASSTSRQVQFF. CDR3 coding DNA: TGTGCCAGCAGTACGTCAAGACAAGTGCAGTTCTTC.

This chain connects TRBV4-3 to TRBJ2-3, with 7 bases fitting TRBD2. V lost 0 bases to trimming and J lost 4 bases; unmatched junction nucleotides: 10. CDR1 is LGHNA and CDR2 is YSLEER in the germline V gene. The CDR3 spans 17 residues. CDR3 loop: CASSQDPRGRVPDTQYF. The CDR3 coding sequence is TGCGCCAGCAGCCAAGATCCTCGCGGGAGAGTACCAGATACGCAGTATTTT.

The chain combines TRBV29-1 with TRBJ2-1; D not resolved. This CDR3 contains 12 residues. The germline V and J ends were trimmed by 7 bases and 8 bases, with 15 bases remaining between them. Germline-derived CDR1 and CDR2 are SQVTM and ANQGSEA. In DNA, the CDR3 is TGCAGCGCTTATACAGTAATCTATGAGCAGTTCTTC. Translating it yields CSAYTVIYEQFF.

The chain uses TRBV21-1 and TRBJ2-5; TRBD1 is the table's D call, not checked against the DNA. TRBV21-1 is a documented pseudogene. The CDR3 has 13 amino acids. The CDR3 region is CASSKEQGETQYF. Written as DNA, the CDR3 is TGTGCCAGCAGCAAAGAACAGGGGGAGACCCAGTACTTC.

The chain recombines TRBV7-2 with TRBJ1-1; possible D gene TRBD1, 6 bases. Trimming removed 5 bases from V and 11 bases from J, with 24 bases in between. This CDR3 is 15 amino acids long. Looked up from germline, CDR1 is SGHTA and CDR2 is FQGNSA. In DNA form, the CDR3 reads TGTGCCAGCAGCCTAACTAGTATACAGGGAAATATGGCTTTCTTT. Encoded protein: CASSLTSIQGNMAFF.

The rearrangement uses TRBV28 and TRBJ1-2; possible D gene TRBD1, 6 bases. V lost 6 bases to trimming and J lost 4 bases, with 15 bases between them. CDR1 and CDR2 from the germline V gene are MDHEN and SYDVKM. CDR3 size: 14 residues. The CDR3 spells CASRSPGGGYGYTF. CDR3 DNA: TGTGCCAGCAGATCCCCGGGAGGGGGCTATGGCTACACCTTC.

The V gene is TRBV10-1, the J gene TRBJ1-1; TRBD1 matches 7 bases. With 5 bases clipped from V and 2 bases from J, the junction kept 5 bases outside the gene matches. Looked up from germline, CDR1 is WNHNN and CDR2 is SYGVQD (reference sequence). The CDR3 has 14 residues. CDR3 DNA: TGCGCCAGCAGTCCGGGACAGCCAAACACTGAAGCTTTCTTT. It specifies CASSPGQPNTEAFF.

This chain links TRBV4-2 with TRBJ1-2; TRBD1 agrees at 7 bases. Germline CDR1 reads LGHNA; CDR2 reads YNFKEQ. This CDR3 has 13 residues. V gave up 3 bases and J gave up 6 bases; unmatched junction bases: 4. The CDR3, as DNA: TGTGCCAGCAGCCACAAGGGGGCAGATGGCTACACCTTC. It specifies CASSHKGADGYTF.

V usage is TRBV5-6 and J usage is TRBJ2-1, with 7 bases lining up with TRBD1. V trimming: 4 bases; J trimming: 9 bases; junction bases outside the gene matches: 13. The CDR3 covers 15 residues. CDR1 is SGHDT and CDR2 is YYEEEE in the germline V gene. This chain's CDR3 is CASSHRQGRTIEQFF. DNA of the CDR3: TGTGCCAGCAGCCACAGACAGGGTAGGACGATTGAGCAGTTCTTC.

This rearrangement joins TRBV24-1 to TRBJ2-3, with 11 bases matching TRBD2. Trimming at V came to 9 bases and at J to 1 base, leaving 5 bases not matched to a gene. The CDR3 extends over 15 amino acids. The germline CDR1 and CDR2 sequences are KGHDR and SFDVKD. CDR3 amino acids: CATETSGKGTDTQYF. For the CDR3, the DNA is TGTGCCACCGAGACTAGCGGGAAGGGCACAGATACGCAGTATTTT.

The chain combines TRBV5-1 with TRBJ1-2; perhaps TRBD1 as D (6 bases). Germline V gene sequence: CDR1 SGHRS, CDR2 YFSETQ. The CDR3 runs to 13 residues. V lost 4 bases and J lost 5, with 12 bases in between. DNA for the CDR3: TGCGCCAGCAGCCAGGAACAGGGATATGGCTACACCTTC. It codes for CASSQEQGYGYTF.

This chain connects TRBV5-1 to TRBJ1-2, with D perhaps TRBD1 (6 bases). Trimming shortened V by 1 base and J by 6 bases, and 16 bases separated the two germline ends. Germline V gene data show CDR1 as SGHRS and CDR2 as YFSETQ. The CDR3 loop spans 15 amino acids. The CDR3 coding sequence is TGCGCCAGCAGCTTGACCTTCGGGGGGGGCGATGGCTACACCTTC. Translated, it gives CASSLTFGGGDGYTF. The full variable domain, in which reference TRBV5-1 and TRBJ1-2 provide the parts outside the CDR3, is KAGVTQTPRYLIKTRGQQVTLSCSPISGHRSVSWYQQTPGQGLQFLFEYFSETQRNKGNFPGRFSGRQFSNSRSEMNVSTLELGDSALYLCASSLTFGGGDGYTFGSGTRLTVV.

The chain joins TRBV7-2 to TRBJ2-2; TRBD1 matches 8 bases. Unmatched junction bases numbered 8, after V lost 2 bases and J lost 6 bases. CDR1 is SGHTA, CDR2 FQGNSA, per germline. The CDR3 sequence is 16 residues long. CDR3 region: CASSLFAGGDAGELFF. The CDR3 coding sequence is TGTGCCAGCAGCTTATTTGCAGGGGGCGACGCCGGGGAGCTGTTTTTT.

This clone came up once. V usage is TRBV6-2 or TRBV6-3 and J usage is TRBJ2-2; TRBD2 matches 10 bases. Germline V gene lookup returns CDR1 MNHEY and CDR2 SVGEGT. The CDR3 length is 15 residues. The V and J ends lost 3 bases and 5 bases, in that order; junction bases with no gene match: 3. Here the CDR3 reads CASSYLAGETGELFF. In nucleotides, the CDR3 is TGTGCCAGCAGTTATCTAGCGGGAGAAACCGGGGAGCTGTTTTTT.